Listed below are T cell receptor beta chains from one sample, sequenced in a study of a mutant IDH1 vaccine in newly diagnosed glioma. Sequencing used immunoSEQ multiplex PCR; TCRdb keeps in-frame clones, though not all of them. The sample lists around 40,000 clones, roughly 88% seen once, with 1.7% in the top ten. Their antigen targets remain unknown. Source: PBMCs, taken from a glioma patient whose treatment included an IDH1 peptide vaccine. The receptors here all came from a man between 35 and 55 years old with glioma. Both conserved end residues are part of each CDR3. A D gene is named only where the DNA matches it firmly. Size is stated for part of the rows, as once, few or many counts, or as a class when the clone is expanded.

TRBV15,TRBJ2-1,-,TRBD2,TGTGCCACCAGCAGGAGGACTAGCGGCGATGAGCAGTTCTTC,CATSRRTSGDEQFF
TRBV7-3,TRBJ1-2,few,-,TGTGCCAGCAGCTTAGGGGCAGACGGCTACACCTTC,CASSLGADGYTF
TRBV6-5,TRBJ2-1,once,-,TGTGCCAGCAGTTACTTCCTAGCGCGCCACAATGAGCAGTTCTTC,CASSYFLARHNEQFF
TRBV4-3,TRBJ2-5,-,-,TGCGCCAGCAGCCAAGATCTGCGAGAGACCCAGTACTTC,CASSQDLRETQYF
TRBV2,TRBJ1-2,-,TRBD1,TGTGCCAGCTCCGTTCAGGGGGACGGGTATGGCTACACCTTC,CASSVQGDGYGYTF
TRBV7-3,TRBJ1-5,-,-,TGTGCCAGCAGCCGGGGGGCCAATCAGCCCCAGCATTTT,CASSRGANQPQHF
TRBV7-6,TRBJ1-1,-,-,TGTGCCAGCAGCTTGAGGACCGGTAACACTGAAGCTTTCTTT,CASSLRTGNTEAFF
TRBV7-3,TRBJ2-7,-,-,TGTGCCAGCAGTTCGGGACGCCACTTCTACGAGCAGTACTTC,CASSSGRHFYEQYF
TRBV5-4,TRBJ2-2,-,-,TGTGCCAGCAGCTTGGGGCAGGGGACCGGGGAGCTGTTTTTT,CASSLGQGTGELFF
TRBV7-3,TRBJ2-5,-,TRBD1,TGTGCCAGCACCCCATGGACAGGACAAGAGACCCAGTACTTC,CASTPWTGQETQYF
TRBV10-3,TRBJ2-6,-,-,TGTGCCATCAGTGAGGGACAGCCTCACTCTGGGGCCAACGTCCTGACTTTC,CAISEGQPHSGANVLTF
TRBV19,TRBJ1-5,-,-,TGTGCCAGTAAAATGGGGGTTTCAAGCGATCAGCCCCAGCATTTT,CASKMGVSSDQPQHF
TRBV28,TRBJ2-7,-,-,TGTGCCAGCACCCGATCAGGTGGCTCCTACGAGCAGTACTTC,CASTRSGGSYEQYF
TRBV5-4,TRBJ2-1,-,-,TGTGCCAGCAGCTTGGGGCGGGATCGGAATGAGCAGTTCTTC,CASSLGRDRNEQFF
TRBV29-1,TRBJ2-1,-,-,TGCAGCGTCGTCAACCCGAGCTCCTACAATGAGCAGTTCTTC,CSVVNPSSYNEQFF
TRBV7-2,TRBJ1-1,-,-,TGTGCCAGCAGCTTCTGGGGGGGCCGCACTGAAGCTTTCTTT,CASSFWGGRTEAFF
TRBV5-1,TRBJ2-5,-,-,TGCGCCAGCAGCTGGCCTGGGGAGGCGACCCAGTACTTC,CASSWPGEATQYF
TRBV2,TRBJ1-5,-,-,TGTGCCAGCACCTCCGCAGGGTTGCAGCCCCAGCATTTT,CASTSAGLQPQHF
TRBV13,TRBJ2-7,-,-,TGTGCCAGCAGCTTACTCGGATACGAGCAGTACTTC,CASSLLGYEQYF
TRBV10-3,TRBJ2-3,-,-,TGTGCCATCACTCGCGGGACCCCCCCAGATACGCAGTATTTT,CAITRGTPPDTQYF
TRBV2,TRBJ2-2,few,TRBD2,TGTGCCAGCAACCCCCGATCGGGAGGGCCAAGCGGGGAGCTGTTTTTT,CASNPRSGGPSGELFF
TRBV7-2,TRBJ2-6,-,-,TGTGCCAGCAGCTTGAGGGGGAGCTCTGGGGCCAACGTCCTGACTTTC,CASSLRGSSGANVLTF
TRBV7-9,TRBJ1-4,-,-,TGTGCCAGCAGCTTAAAAGGGGGTCTTGTAGAAAAACTGTTTTTT,CASSLKGGLVEKLFF
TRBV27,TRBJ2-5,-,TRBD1,TGTGCCAGCAGCCGTATGCGGACAGGGAAAGAGACCCAGTACTTC,CASSRMRTGKETQYF
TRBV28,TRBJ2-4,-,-,TGTGCCAGCAGTTCCACAGGGTGGAGCCAAAACATTCAGTACTTC,CASSSTGWSQNIQYF
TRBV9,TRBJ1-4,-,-,TGTGCCAGCAGCCCACGGGGCTGGGTTCGGGAGGAAAAACTGTTTTTT,CASSPRGWVREEKLFF
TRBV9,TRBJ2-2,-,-,TGTGCCAGCAGCGGGTACAGGGTTGGGGGGTCCGGGGAGCTGTTTTTT,CASSGYRVGGSGELFF
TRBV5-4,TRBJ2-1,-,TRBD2,TGTGCCAGCAGCTTCGGCCAAGCGGGAGAGCAGTTCTTC,CASSFGQAGEQFF
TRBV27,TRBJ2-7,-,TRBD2,TGTGCCAGCAGCTCTCTAGCGGGCCGCTCTCTTTACGAGCAGTACTTC,CASSSLAGRSLYEQYF
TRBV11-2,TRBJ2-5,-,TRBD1,TGTGCCAGCAACATACAGGGGCAAGAGACCCAGTACTTC,CASNIQGQETQYF
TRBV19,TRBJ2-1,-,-,TGTGCCAGTAGTCTGGCTAGCTCCTACAATGAGCAGTTCTTC,CASSLASSYNEQFF
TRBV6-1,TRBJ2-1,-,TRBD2,TGTGCCAGCAGTGAAGCGTTTGGGACTAGCGGGATTAATGAGCAGTTCTTC,CASSEAFGTSGINEQFF
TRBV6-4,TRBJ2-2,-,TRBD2,TGTGCCAGCCGGACTAGCGGAACGAACACCGGGGAGCTGTTTTTT,CASRTSGTNTGELFF
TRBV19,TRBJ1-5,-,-,TGTGCCAGTAGTATTTTGAAGACGGGGAATCAGCCCCAGCATTTT,CASSILKTGNQPQHF
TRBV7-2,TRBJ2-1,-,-,TGTGCCAGCAGCCCGATGGGAGTGTACAATGAGCAGTTCTTC,CASSPMGVYNEQFF
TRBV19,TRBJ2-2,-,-,TGTGCCAGTAGTATAGACAGGCCCACCGGGGAGCTGTTTTTT,CASSIDRPTGELFF
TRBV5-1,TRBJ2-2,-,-,TGCGCCAGCACAACAGGTTCTTCCGGGGAGCTGTTTTTT,CASTTGSSGELFF
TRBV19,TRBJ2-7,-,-,TGTGCCAGTAGTATAGCCCCAGCAGGATCGGGGCAGTACTTC,CASSIAPAGSGQYF
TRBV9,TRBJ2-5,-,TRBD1,TGTGCCAGCAGCGCGGGACAGTTGAAAGAGACCCAGTACTTC,CASSAGQLKETQYF
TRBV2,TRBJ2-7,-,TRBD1,TGTGCCAGCATAATTCCGGGACAGGGGAGGGACGAGCAGTACTTC,CASIIPGQGRDEQYF
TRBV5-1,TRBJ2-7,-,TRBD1,TGCGCCAGCAGCTTTATCGGGGACAGTTCCTACGAGCAGTACTTC,CASSFIGDSSYEQYF
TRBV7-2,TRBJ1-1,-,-,TGTGCCAGCAGCTTAGCGGGTTGGGGGGGGTGGGCTTTCTTT,CASSLAGWGGWAFF
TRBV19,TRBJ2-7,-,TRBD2,TGTGCCAGCGGGACTAGCGGAGGTAGCTCCTACGAGCAGTACTTC,CASGTSGGSSYEQYF